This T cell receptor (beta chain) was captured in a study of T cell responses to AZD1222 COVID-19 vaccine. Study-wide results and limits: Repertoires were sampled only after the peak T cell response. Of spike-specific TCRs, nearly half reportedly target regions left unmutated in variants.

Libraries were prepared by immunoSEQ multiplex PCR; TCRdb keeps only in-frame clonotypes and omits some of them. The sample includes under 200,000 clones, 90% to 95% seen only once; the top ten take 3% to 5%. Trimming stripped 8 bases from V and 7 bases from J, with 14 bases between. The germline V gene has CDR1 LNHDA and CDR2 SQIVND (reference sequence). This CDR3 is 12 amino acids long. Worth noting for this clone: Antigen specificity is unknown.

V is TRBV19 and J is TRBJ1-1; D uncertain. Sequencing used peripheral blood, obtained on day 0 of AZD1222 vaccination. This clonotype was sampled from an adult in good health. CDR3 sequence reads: CASSEEPLEAFF. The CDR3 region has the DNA TGTGCCAGTTCGGAGGAGCCACTTGAAGCTTTCTTT.